The 9 T cell receptor beta chains below were found in one sample sequenced in a study of control samples from healthy donors and cancer patients. TCRdb's table, derived via immunoSEQ multiplex PCR, lists solely in-frame clones and lacks some. The table lists approximately 100,000 clones, around 89% of them singletons. Input material: PBMCs. These receptors were taken from a man aged 55 to 69 with lung cancer.

This sequence joins TRBV15 and TRBJ2-7, with 9 bases that match TRBD1. The germline gives CDR1 LNHNV, CDR2 YYDKDF (reference sequence). This CDR3 spans 16 amino acids. V was clipped by 1 base and J by 5 bases; unmatched bases: 9. The DNA for the CDR3 is TGTGCCACCAGCAGAGGCTATGCGGACAGGGGCAACGAGCAGTACTTC. It specifies CATSRGYADRGNEQYF.

The V gene is TRBV10-1, the J gene TRBJ1-5; D call uncertain. V was shortened by 9 bases and J by 2 bases, with 11 bases between the two germline ends. The CDR3 has 13 residues. The germline V gene has CDR1 WNHNN and CDR2 SYGVQD (reference sequence). The CDR3 DNA is TGCGCCAGTTCGATAAGTGGCAATCAGCCCCAGCATTTT. The encoded protein is CASSISGNQPQHF.

The chain couples TRBV2 to TRBJ1-6; D is uncertain. V shed 6 bases and J shed 9 bases, with 12 bases lying between them. The CDR3 runs 13 residues. Germline V gene data show CDR1 as SNHLY and CDR2 as FYNNEI. Here the CDR3 reads CASRTEFSSPLHF. CDR3 coding DNA: TGTGCCAGCAGGACTGAGTTCAGTTCACCCCTCCACTTT.

This chain connects TRBV30 to TRBJ2-1, with a weak D call TRBD2 (6 bases). This CDR3 is 12 amino acids long. The V end lost 6 bases, the J end lost 6 bases, and 12 bases lay between the germline ends. CDR1 and CDR2 (germline): GTSNPN, SVGIG (reference sequence). The CDR3 region is CACGRGGNEQFF. The CDR3 DNA sequence: TGTGCCTGTGGGCGGGGCGGCAATGAGCAGTTCTTC. The full variable domain, in which reference TRBV30 and TRBJ2-1 provide the parts outside the CDR3, is SQTIHQWPATLVQPVGSPLSLECTVEGTSNPNLYWYRQAAGRGLQLLFYSVGIGQISSEVPQNLSASRPQDRQFILSSKKLLLSDSGFYLCACGRGGNEQFFGPGTRLTVL.

The V call is TRBV6-1, the J call TRBJ1-5; no clear D. Deletions cut 3 bases from V and 9 bases from J, with 12 bases between. The CDR3 contains 13 residues. The germline CDR1 and CDR2 sequences are MNHNS and SASEGT. As DNA, the CDR3 is TGTGCCAGCAGTGAGCCCTCCGAGGGGCCCCAGCATTTT. Translation gives CASSEPSEGPQHF.

J is TRBJ2-2 and V is TRBV6-4; D is unclear. The CDR3 runs 14 residues. V lost 5 bases and J 2 bases, leaving 9 bases between the germline ends. Germline V gene data show CDR1 as MRHNA and CDR2 as SNTAGT. The CDR3 loop reads CASSPTRNTGELFF. The CDR3 DNA reads as TGTGCCAGCAGTCCCACACGAAACACCGGGGAGCTGTTTTTT.

The chain couples TRBV2 to TRBJ2-2, with TRBD1 as a possible D gene (6 bases). There are 13 residues in the CDR3. The germline CDR1 and CDR2 sequences are SNHLY and FYNNEI. V was clipped by 4 bases and J by 7 bases, with 10 bases between them. The CDR3 reads CASSAHRDGELFF. The CDR3 bases are TGTGCCAGCAGTGCTCACAGGGACGGGGAGCTGTTTTTT.

The CDR3 region has the DNA TGTGCCAGCAGCCCTACCGGGGGCGGGGGAGCTTTCTTT. Residues: CASSPTGGGGAFF. V usage is TRBV14 and J usage is TRBJ1-1; D may be TRBD1 (6 bases). The V end lost 4 bases, the J end lost 10 bases, and 16 bases lay between the germline ends. Germline V gene data show CDR1 as SGHDN and CDR2 as FVKESK. The length of the CDR3 is 13 residues.

The gene calls are TRBV30 and TRBJ1-1, with D unclear. Germline values: CDR1 GTSNPN, CDR2 SVGIG (reference sequence). The CDR3 has 17 amino acids. Trimming shortened V by 4 bases and J by 3 bases, and 24 bases separated the two germline ends. The CDR3 region has the DNA TGTGCCTGGAAAAAATTGGTCCCCGCCTGGGCTCACACTGAAGCTTTCTTT. Residues: CAWKKLVPAWAHTEAFF.